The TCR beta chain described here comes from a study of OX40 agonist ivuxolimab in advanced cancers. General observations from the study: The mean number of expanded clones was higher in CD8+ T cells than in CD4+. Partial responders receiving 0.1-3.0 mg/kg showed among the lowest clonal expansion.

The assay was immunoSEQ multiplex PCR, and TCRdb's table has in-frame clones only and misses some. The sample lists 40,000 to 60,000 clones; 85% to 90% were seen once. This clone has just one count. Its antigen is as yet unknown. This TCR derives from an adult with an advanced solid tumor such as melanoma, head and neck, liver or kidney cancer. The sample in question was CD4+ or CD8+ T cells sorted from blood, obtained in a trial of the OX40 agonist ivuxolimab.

CDR3 protein: CASSYSRQGGGYTF. The CDR3 nucleotides read TGTGCCAGCAGTTACTCCCGGCAGGGCGGGGGCTACACCTTC. The chain combines TRBV6-6 with TRBJ1-2, with D perhaps matching TRBD1 (5 bases). V lost 0 bases and J 8 bases, leaving 13 bases between the germline ends. Germline V gene sequence: CDR1 MNHNY, CDR2 SVGAGI (reference sequence). This CDR3 contains 14 residues.